This T cell receptor beta chain derives from a study of vaccination and CD4 T cells after COVID-19. Study in general: The convalescents were made up of six males and four females, two of whom were Hispanic. Participants were vaccinated with two doses, given as either BNT162b2 or mRNA-1273 vaccine.

Study-wide results and caveats: Vaccine-specific clones in convalescent patients were spike mono-reactive in 304 of 307 cases.

Cultured CD4+ T-cell DNA underwent Oncomine TCR Beta short-read sequencing. TCRdb independently ran MiXCR on the PCR reads; one entry per CDR3 protein. The top ten clones hold approximately 15% of a sample with more than 15,000 distinct CDR3 sequences, around 45% of them seen once. Treatment in this sample: roughly 11-day PBMC culture with coronavirus spike peptide pools or control peptides (ViraFEST assay). PCR tests turned positive between March and December 2020, before US Alpha, Beta and Delta variants. This clonotype was detected a few times. Its specificity is not known. The V and J ends lost 0 bases and 1 base respectively, with 15 bases between them. The germline gives CDR1 MNHEY, CDR2 SVGAGI. CDR3 length equals 17 residues.

The sequence was obtained from a human donor who had recovered from COVID-19. Sample: CD4+ T cells from blood, cultured in vitro. The rearrangement joins TRBV6-5 to TRBJ2-5, with D unclear. The CDR3 DNA sequence: TGTGCCAGCAGTTACTCTCGAGAGATCTACTTCCAAGAGACCCAGTACTTC. Residues: CASSYSREIYFQETQYF.